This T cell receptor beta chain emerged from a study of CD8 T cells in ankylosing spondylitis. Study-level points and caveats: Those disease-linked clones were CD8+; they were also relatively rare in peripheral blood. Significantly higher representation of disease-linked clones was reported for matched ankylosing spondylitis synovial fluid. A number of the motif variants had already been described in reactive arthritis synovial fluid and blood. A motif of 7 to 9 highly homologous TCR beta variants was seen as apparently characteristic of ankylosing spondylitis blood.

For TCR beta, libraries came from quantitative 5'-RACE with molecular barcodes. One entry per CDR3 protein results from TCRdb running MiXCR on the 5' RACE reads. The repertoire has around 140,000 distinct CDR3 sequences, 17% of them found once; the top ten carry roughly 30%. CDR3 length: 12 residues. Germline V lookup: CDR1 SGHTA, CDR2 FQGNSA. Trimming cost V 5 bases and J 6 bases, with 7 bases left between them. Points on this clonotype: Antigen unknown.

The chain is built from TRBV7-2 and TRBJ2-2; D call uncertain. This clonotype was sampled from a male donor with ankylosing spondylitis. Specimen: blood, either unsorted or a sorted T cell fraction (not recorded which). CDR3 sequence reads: CASSPRAGELFF. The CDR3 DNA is TGTGCCAGCAGCCCCCGGGCCGGGGAGCTGTTTTTT. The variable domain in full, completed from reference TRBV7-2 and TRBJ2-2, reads GAGVSQSPSNKVTEKGKDVELRCDPISGHTALYWYRQSLGQGLEFLIYFQGNSAPDKSGLPSDRFSAERTGGSVSTLTIQRTQQEDSAVYLCASSPRAGELFFGEGSRLTVL.